The 18 T cell receptor beta chains reported below all come from one sample, sequenced in a study of control samples from healthy donors and cancer patients. Assay: immunoSEQ multiplex PCR; the TCRdb copy retains only in-frame clones and omits some. The sample records some 120,000 clones, approximately 92% being singletons. Sequenced sample: PBMCs. These receptors originate from a woman aged 45-65 years with colorectal cancer.

The V call is TRBV27, the J call TRBJ1-5; D is unclear. The CDR3 covers 14 residues. The germline CDR1 and CDR2 sequences are MNHEY and SMNVEV (reference sequence). Between the trimmed V and J ends, which lost 2 bases and 0 bases, there was a span of 5 bases. Here the CDR3 reads CASSLGDSNQPQHF. As DNA, the CDR3 is TGTGCCAGCAGTTTAGGGGATAGCAATCAGCCCCAGCATTTT.

V usage is TRBV5-1 and J usage is TRBJ2-1, with D tentatively TRBD1 (6 bases). Germline-derived CDR1 and CDR2 are SGHRS and YFSETQ. CDR3 length: 16 residues. Trimming cost V 1 base and J 0 bases, with 11 bases left between them. In DNA, the CDR3 is TGCGCCAGCAGCTTGCAATCAGGGGCCTCCTACAATGAGCAGTTCTTC. Protein: CASSLQSGASYNEQFF.

CDR3 sequence: CAWGGQGRYEQYF. Written as DNA, the CDR3 is TGTGCCTGGGGGGGACAGGGGAGGTACGAGCAGTACTTC. The gene calls are TRBV30 and TRBJ2-7; TRBD1 matches 10 bases. The length of the CDR3 is 13 residues. Germline CDR1 is GTSNPN and CDR2 is SVGIG (reference sequence). V was pared by 5 bases and J by 4 bases, with 5 bases of the junction left unmatched.

The chain uses TRBV5-1 and TRBJ2-7; unclear D gene. Trimming stripped 0 bases from V and 5 bases from J, with 9 bases between. This CDR3 is 13 amino acids long. Germline V gene data show CDR1 as SGHRS and CDR2 as YFSETQ. CDR3 in DNA: TGCGCCAGCAGCTTGGGGGTTATGAACGAGCAGTACTTC. Translation gives CASSLGVMNEQYF. Looking up the rest from reference TRBV5-1 and TRBJ2-7 gives the full variable domain: KAGVTQTPRYLIKTRGQQVTLSCSPISGHRSVSWYQQTPGQGLQFLFEYFSETQRNKGNFPGRFSGRQFSNSRSEMNVSTLELGDSALYLCASSLGVMNEQYFGPGTRLTVT.

The chain couples TRBV6-4 to TRBJ2-6, with 9 bases identical to TRBD2. In germline, CDR1 is MRHNA, CDR2 SNTAGT. This CDR3 spans 15 amino acids. Trimming took 3 bases from V and 6 from J; bases not matched to a gene: 3. For the CDR3, the DNA is TGTGCCAGCAGTGAAGGGACTAGCACGGCCAACGTCCTGACTTTC. Amino acid sequence: CASSEGTSTANVLTF.

The chain is built from TRBV6-1 and TRBJ1-5, with D unclear. Germline assignment: CDR1 MNHNS and CDR2 SASEGT. The CDR3 spans 11 residues. Trimming left V 1 base short and J 7 bases short, with 2 bases between. The CDR3 DNA reads as TGTGCCAGCAGTGAAGGGCAGCCCCAGCATTTT. Residues: CASSEGQPQHF.

The chain combines TRBV28 with TRBJ2-5, with no clear D. This CDR3 is built from 13 residues. Per the germline V gene, CDR1 is MDHEN and CDR2 is SYDVKM. Trimming shortened V by 7 bases and J by 1 base, and 10 bases separated the two germline ends. CDR3 sequence: CASNFRIQETQYF. The CDR3, as DNA: TGTGCCAGCAATTTCAGGATCCAAGAGACCCAGTACTTC.

The chain has TRBV7-9 and TRBJ2-2; 7 bases are a match to TRBD1. From germline, CDR1 is SEHNR and CDR2 FQNEAQ (reference sequence). The CDR3 is 14 residues long. The J segment lost 5 bases and the V segment lost 5 bases, leaving 5 bases of the junction unmatched. The CDR3 nucleotides read TGTGCCAGCAGCCCAAGACAGGGTACCGGGGAGCTGTTTTTT. Its translation is CASSPRQGTGELFF.

Comments on this clone: Sequence at one end of the junction differs from germline and may be a read error. The V call is TRBV5-1, the J call TRBJ2-5; D is perhaps TRBD2 (5 bases). Germline V CDR1 and CDR2: SGHRS, YFSETQ. This CDR3 region has 13 residues. The CDR3 reads CASSWRSREAQYF. CDR3 sequence (DNA): TGCGCCAGCAGCTGGAGGTCCCGAGAGGCCCAGTACTTC.

This chain uses TRBV19 with TRBJ1-1; D unresolved. CDR3 length: 15 residues. CDR1 is LNHDA, CDR2 SQIVND, per germline (reference sequence). V was shortened by 3 bases and J by 3 bases, with 14 bases between the two germline ends. In nucleotides, the CDR3 is TGTGCCAGTAGTATTAGGTCGGCCCGGGACACTGAAGCTTTCTTT. Amino acids: CASSIRSARDTEAFF.

This clone is a singleton in its sample. V usage is TRBV5-6 and J usage is TRBJ2-3; possibly TRBD1 for D (5 bases). CDR3 length equals 16 residues. From germline, CDR1 is SGHDT and CDR2 YYEEEE. The V end lost 1 base, the J end lost 0 bases, and 12 bases lay between the germline ends. This CDR3 is CASSLLGGASTDTQYF. The CDR3 DNA reads as TGTGCCAGCAGCTTGCTAGGTGGGGCTAGCACAGATACGCAGTATTTT.

V gene TRBV9 combines with J gene TRBJ2-7, with D maybe TRBD1 (6 bases). Trimming took 4 bases from V and 5 from J, leaving 16 bases between them. Germline V lookup: CDR1 SGDLS, CDR2 YYNGEE. The CDR3 contains 14 residues. The CDR3 bases are TGTGCCAGCAGCCCCCGACAGGCTCAGGACGAGCAGTACTTC. It translates to CASSPRQAQDEQYF.

The genes are TRBV6-1 and TRBJ1-2; 7 positions match TRBD1. This CDR3 has 12 residues. From germline, CDR1 is MNHNS and CDR2 SASEGT. V was clipped by 2 bases and J by 7 bases; unmatched bases: 1. CDR3 amino acids: CASSETGAGYTF. The DNA for the CDR3 is TGTGCCAGCAGTGAAACAGGGGCTGGCTACACCTTC.

The chain employs TRBV5-1 and TRBJ2-7; D is uncertain. With 0 bases removed from V and 0 bases from J, the gap between germline ends came to 7 bases. In germline, CDR1 is SGHRS, CDR2 YFSETQ. The CDR3 loop spans 14 amino acids. The CDR3 reads CASSLGQSSYEQYF. CDR3 bases: TGCGCCAGCAGCTTGGGGCAGAGCTCCTACGAGCAGTACTTC.

The chain joins TRBV14 to TRBJ2-5, with 9 bases matching TRBD2. The CDR3 totals 18 residues. V was pared by 4 bases and J by 5 bases, with 17 bases of the junction left unmatched. Germline CDR1 reads SGHDN; CDR2 reads FVKESK. CDR3 nucleotide sequence: TGTGCCAGCAGCCCGGGCGGGGGGGCCAACAGGTTATTGGAGACCCAGTACTTC. Translation gives CASSPGGGANRLLETQYF.

This clone is a singleton in its sample. CDR3 in amino acids: CASSEGRGYTGELFF. The CDR3 DNA sequence: TGTGCCAGCAGTGAGGGCAGGGGTTACACCGGGGAGCTGTTTTTT. The chain has TRBV6-1 and TRBJ2-2; possibly TRBD1 for D (6 bases). The V end was cut by 3 bases, the J end by 3 bases, with 11 bases between. This CDR3 is 15 amino acids long. Germline assignment: CDR1 MNHNS and CDR2 SASEGT.

The chain recombines TRBV5-1 with TRBJ2-3; D unclear. The CDR3 totals 14 residues. Germline CDR1 is SGHRS and CDR2 is YFSETQ. V dropped 1 base and J dropped 2 bases, with 8 bases sitting between them. The CDR3 DNA reads as TGCGCCAGCAGCTTGAACCGATACACAGATACGCAGTATTTT. Its translation: CASSLNRYTDTQYF.

The chain is built from TRBV5-1 and TRBJ1-4; D is perhaps TRBD1 (5 bases). Looked up from germline, CDR1 is SGHRS and CDR2 is YFSETQ. The CDR3 extends over 14 amino acids. V was clipped by 4 bases and J by 6 bases, with 13 bases between them. Here the CDR3 reads CASSIGGGDEKLFF. Here the CDR3 DNA reads TGCGCCAGCAGCATCGGGGGAGGAGATGAAAAACTGTTTTTT.